This T cell receptor (beta chain) is from a study of PD-1 blockade in classical Hodgkin lymphoma. Each of the patients experienced relapse following autologous stem cell transplantation, and their brentuximab vedotin exposure differed. The V and J ends lost 6 bases and 7 bases, in that order; junction bases with no gene match: 5. Germline CDR1 is MNHEY and CDR2 is SVGAGI. This CDR3 spans 13 amino acids. The repertoire was sequenced with immunoSEQ multiplex PCR; TCRdb's copy has only in-frame clones and lacks some. The sample lists 25,000 to 35,000 clones; around 67% were seen once. The chain is built from TRBV6-5 and TRBJ2-1; TRBD2 aligns across 8 bases. The sequence came from a human donor with classical Hodgkin lymphoma. The sequences come from peripheral blood mononuclear cells (PBMCs), collected before the second cycle of nivolumab. CDR3 nucleotides: TGTGCCAGCAGGTCTAGCGGGCAGAATGAGCAGTTCTTC. Protein: CASRSSGQNEQFF.